The rows below give T cell receptor beta chains drawn from one sample of a study of shared clonotypes between healthy human individuals. The data were produced by immunoSEQ multiplex PCR, yet TCRdb's version contains in-frame clones alone and is incomplete. The sample has approximately 590,000 clones, less than 97% seen once. Sample: naive CD8+ T cells sorted from blood. The receptor source for this set is a woman younger than 45 in good health. Each CDR3 is given with its conserved first and last residue. D genes are given only for firm matches. The listing skips clone size in some rows; elsewhere it reads once, few, many or a size class.

clone_size | j_call | v_call | d_call | cdr3_aa | cdr3_nt
- | TRBJ2-1 | TRBV9 | TRBD2 | CASSVYSGRGNEQFF | TGTGCCAGCAGCGTATATAGCGGGAGGGGCAATGAGCAGTTCTTC
- | TRBJ1-6 | TRBV28 | - | CASSLFQSYNSPLHF | TGTGCCAGCAGTTTATTCCAGTCCTATAATTCACCCCTCCACTTT
- | TRBJ2-3 | TRBV27 | TRBD2 | CASGGEYRTLTDTQYF | TGTGCCAGCGGGGGGGAATACCGAACCCTCACAGATACGCAGTATTTT
- | TRBJ2-1 | TRBV6-5 | - | CASRGGFYNEQFF | TGTGCCAGCCGTGGAGGGTTCTACAATGAGCAGTTCTTC
- | TRBJ2-5 | TRBV18 | - | CASSPPVSGRGEATQYF | TGTGCCAGCTCACCACCGGTATCTGGACGGGGCGAGGCCACCCAGTACTTC
once | TRBJ2-3 | TRBV5-6 | - | CASSLEAGPTDTQYF | TGTGCCAGCAGCTTGGAGGCAGGTCCCACAGATACGCAGTATTTT
- | TRBJ2-7 | TRBV27 | - | CASAPGLPYEQYF | TGTGCCAGCGCTCCGGGACTTCCATACGAGCAGTACTTC
- | TRBJ2-5 | TRBV19 | - | CASRGRQETQYF | TGTGCCAGTAGGGGACGGCAAGAGACCCAGTACTTC
- | TRBJ1-5 | TRBV19 | - | CASSSQPSIRSNQPQHF | TGTGCCAGTAGTTCTCAACCGTCGATCCGGAGCAATCAGCCCCAGCATTTT
- | TRBJ2-3 | TRBV28 | TRBD2 | CASSLTSGLAGDTQYF | TGTGCCAGCAGTTTAACCTCGGGACTAGCGGGAGATACGCAGTATTTT
- | TRBJ1-1 | TRBV28 | TRBD1 | CASSLTGLAFF | TGTGCCAGCAGTTTGACAGGGTTAGCTTTCTTT
- | TRBJ2-1 | TRBV28 | TRBD2 | CASRGLGSSLNEQFF | TGTGCCAGCAGAGGACTAGGCTCGAGTCTCAATGAGCAGTTCTTC
- | TRBJ2-7 | TRBV2 | TRBD1 | CASSEGGTGYEYF | TGTGCCAGCAGTGAAGGGGGGACAGGGTACGAGTACTTC
- | TRBJ2-1 | TRBV30 | - | CAWSPGNEQFF | TGTGCCTGGAGTCCTGGCAATGAGCAGTTCTTC
- | TRBJ2-3 | TRBV4-1 | TRBD2 | CASSSHGVTSGDTDTQYF | TGCGCCAGCAGCTCGCATGGGGTTACTAGCGGGGACACAGATACGCAGTATTTT
- | TRBJ2-3 | TRBV4-1 | - | CASSPYENTDTQYF | TGCGCCAGCAGCCCCTATGAGAACACAGATACGCAGTATTTT
- | TRBJ2-7 | TRBV5-8 | - | CASSLPSYEQYF | TGTGCCAGCAGCTTGCCTAGCTACGAGCAGTACTTC
- | TRBJ2-1 | TRBV28 | TRBD2 | CASSYGRSNNEQFF | TGTGCCAGCAGTTACGGGAGGTCAAACAATGAGCAGTTCTTC
- | TRBJ2-1 | TRBV7-9 | TRBD1 | CASSPSGQGARDEQFF | TGTGCCAGCAGCCCCTCGGGGCAGGGGGCAAGGGATGAGCAGTTCTTC
- | TRBJ1-5 | TRBV19 | TRBD1 | CASTPGQGNNQPQHF | TGTGCCAGTACCCCGGGACAGGGAAACAATCAGCCCCAGCATTTT
- | TRBJ2-6 | TRBV7-8 | - | CASSPGVGANVLTF | TGTGCCAGCAGCCCAGGGGTTGGGGCCAACGTCCTGACTTTC
- | TRBJ2-7 | TRBV5-1 | - | CASSPGGGRDYEQYF | TGCGCCAGCAGCCCTGGGGGTGGCAGAGACTACGAGCAGTACTTC
- | TRBJ2-1 | TRBV6-6 | - | CASSYAYSNNEQFF | TGTGCCAGCAGTTATGCCTATTCCAACAATGAGCAGTTCTTC
few | TRBJ1-5 | TRBV19 | - | CASSPSGDQPQHF | TGTGCCAGTAGTCCCTCAGGGGATCAGCCCCAGCATTTT
once | TRBJ2-5 | TRBV7-2 | - | CASSLFDHGGRGETQYF | TGTGCCAGCAGCTTATTCGATCATGGGGGCCGTGGTGAGACCCAGTACTTC
- | TRBJ1-2 | TRBV5-4 | TRBD1 | CASSPGGANTNYGYTF | TGTGCCAGCAGCCCAGGGGGGGCGAATACTAACTATGGCTACACCTTC
- | TRBJ2-7 | TRBV5-4 | - | CASSLGFEQYF | TGTGCCAGCAGCTTGGGTTTCGAGCAGTACTTC
- | TRBJ1-2 | TRBV9 | - | CASSVETGYGYTF | TGTGCCAGCAGCGTAGAAACTGGGTATGGCTACACCTTC
- | TRBJ2-5 | TRBV7-9 | - | CASSLGGTAETQYF | TGTGCCAGCAGCTTAGGGGGCACAGCGGAGACCCAGTACTTC
- | TRBJ1-2 | TRBV19 | - | CASIPRANYGYTF | TGTGCCAGTATTCCCCGGGCGAACTATGGCTACACCTTC
- | TRBJ2-1 | TRBV5-1 | - | CASTVLNKQFF | TGCGCCAGCACGGTCTTGAACAAGCAGTTCTTC